The next 7 T cell receptor beta chains were all read from a single sample in a study of T-cell reconstitution after alpha-beta-depleted transplantation in children. The authors prepared the TCRbeta library with unique molecular identifiers. A single record per CDR3 protein comes from TCRdb applying MiXCR to the PCR reads. The sample lists about 640,000 distinct CDR3 sequences, about 15% occurring once. The sample was PBMCs from the stem cell graft donor, taken from the stem cell graft. The receptors were gathered from a human donor who donated a stem cell graft to a child with acute myeloid leukemia.

The chain joins TRBV20-1 to TRBJ2-3; D might be TRBD2 (7 bases). The CDR3 runs 16 residues. Germline V gene sequence: CDR1 DFQATT, CDR2 SNEGSKA (reference sequence). V was cut by 2 bases and J by 6 bases, with 21 bases left in between. The CDR3 DNA reads as TGCAGTGCTAGACAAACGAAGGAGGGGGGGAGGGATACGCAGTATTTT. The encoded protein is CSARQTKEGGRDTQYF.

Comments on this clonotype: A much larger clone sits a single nucleotide away, making a read error possible. The gene calls are TRBV29-1 and TRBJ1-2; a weak D match, TRBD1 (5 bases). In germline, CDR1 is SQVTM, CDR2 ANQGSEA. The CDR3 has 13 residues. The CDR3 sequence is CSVDPQDNYAYTF. The CDR3, as DNA: TGCAGCGTTGACCCACAGGATAACTATGCCTACACCTTC.

This clonotype was counted many times. V is TRBV12-3 or TRBV12-4 and J is TRBJ1-2; D unclear. V lost 1 base and J 3 bases, leaving 3 bases between the germline ends. This CDR3 spans 12 amino acids. This CDR3 is CASSLGYYGYTF. The CDR3 DNA follows: TGTGCCAGCAGTTTAGGGTACTATGGCTACACCTTC.

This sequence joins TRBV5-1 and TRBJ2-3, with 8 nucleotides matching TRBD2. V shed 4 bases and J 4 bases; nucleotides not matched to a gene: 11. CDR1 is SGHRS, CDR2 YFSETQ, per germline. The CDR3 length is 16 residues. The CDR3 here is CASSIGGALRADTQYF. In nucleotides, the CDR3 is TGCGCCAGCAGCATCGGGGGGGCCTTAAGGGCAGATACGCAGTATTTT. Together with reference TRBV5-1 and TRBJ2-3, the CDR3 gives the full variable domain: KAGVTQTPRYLIKTRGQQVTLSCSPISGHRSVSWYQQTPGQGLQFLFEYFSETQRNKGNFPGRFSGRQFSNSRSEMNVSTLELGDSALYLCASSIGGALRADTQYFGPGTRLTVL.

This clonotype has more than one count but fewer than ten. This chain joins TRBV7-9 and TRBJ2-3; possibly TRBD1 for D (7 bases). The CDR3 is 14 residues long. V shed 6 bases and J shed 3 bases, with 13 bases lying between them. Germline CDR1 and CDR2: SEHNR and FQNEAQ (reference sequence). CDR3 protein: CASSLTGRTDTQYF. DNA of the CDR3: TGTGCCAGCAGTCTGACAGGGAGGACAGATACGCAGTATTTT.

Turning to this clonotype: This may stem from a read error, because a much larger clone lies one nucleotide away. The J gene is TRBJ1-3, the V gene TRBV20-1; 10 bases map to TRBD1. With V trimmed by 4 bases and J by 3 bases, 9 bases remained unmatched. CDR1 is DFQATT and CDR2 is SNEGSKA in the germline V gene (reference sequence). The CDR3 is 16 residues long. The DNA for the CDR3 is TGCAGTGCTATCCGACAGGGGGCAGCGGTTGGAAACACCATATATTTT. It yields the protein CSAIRQGAAVGNTIYF.

The table lists this clonotype with many counts. V usage is TRBV5-1 and J usage is TRBJ1-2; TRBD1 might be the D (5 bases). This CDR3 contains 15 residues. Trimming cost V 4 bases and J 0 bases, with 13 bases left between them. In germline, CDR1 is SGHRS, CDR2 YFSETQ. The DNA of the CDR3 is TGCGCCAGCAGCCAACAGACAGCTACTAACTATGGCTACACCTTC. Its translation is CASSQQTATNYGYTF.